The next 16 T cell receptor beta chains were all read from a single sample in a study of blood T cell repertoires in COVID-19. Repertoires were generated with immunoSEQ multiplex PCR, while TCRdb's copy carries only in-frame clones and drops some. The sample includes 210,000 or so clones, roughly 80% of them seen just once. The sequencing input was peripheral blood. These receptor sequences come from a woman of 80 years or more with acute or convalescent COVID-19.

The chain couples TRBV5-1 to TRBJ1-2, with 8 bases fitting TRBD1. The V and J ends lost 4 bases and 5 bases, in that order; junction bases with no gene match: 7. This CDR3 has 14 amino acids. Germline CDR1 SGHRS, CDR2 YFSETQ. CDR3: CASSVGGQDYGYTF. Written as DNA, the CDR3 is TGCGCCAGCAGCGTAGGGGGACAGGATTATGGCTACACCTTC.

The genes are TRBV12-3 or TRBV12-4 and TRBJ1-2; D remains unclear. The length of the CDR3 is 12 residues. V was clipped by 7 bases and J by 4 bases, with 10 bases between them. The CDR3 loop is CASNNRIYGYTF. The CDR3 DNA is TGTGCCAGCAACAACAGAATCTATGGCTACACCTTC.

This clone has ten or more counts. CDR3: CATSDPNQPQHF. In DNA form, the CDR3 reads TGTGCCACCAGTGATCCAAATCAGCCCCAGCATTTT. V is TRBV24-1 and J is TRBJ1-5; no definite D call. The CDR3 has 12 amino acids. The V gene's germline CDR1 is KGHDR and CDR2 SFDVKD. V was trimmed by 3 bases and J by 4 bases, leaving 3 bases between them.

The V call is TRBV7-2, the J call TRBJ2-7; possibly TRBD2 for D (5 bases). Trimming removed 4 bases at V and 0 bases at J, with 13 bases between. Germline V gene sequence: CDR1 SGHTA, CDR2 FQGNSA. CDR3 length equals 15 residues. As DNA, the CDR3 is TGTGCCAGCAGCTCAGGATCGGGGAGCTCCTACGAGCAGTACTTC. Encoded protein: CASSSGSGSSYEQYF.

V is TRBV27 and J is TRBJ1-2; a weak D match, TRBD1 (6 bases). Germline values: CDR1 MNHEY, CDR2 SMNVEV (reference sequence). With 2 bases removed from V and 2 bases from J, the gap between germline ends came to 12 bases. The CDR3 runs to 15 residues. The CDR3: CASSLPGQTNYGYTF. The CDR3, as DNA: TGTGCCAGCAGTTTACCCGGACAGACAAACTATGGCTACACCTTC.

In nucleotides, the CDR3 is TGCGCCAGCAGCCAAGATAATGCTAGCGGGAGGGACAGGTACTTC. Protein product: CASSQDNASGRDRYF. The J gene is TRBJ2-7, the V gene TRBV4-1; the match to TRBD2 covers 12 bases. There are 15 residues in the CDR3. In germline, CDR1 is MGHRA, CDR2 YSYEKL. The V gene end was trimmed by 0 bases and the J gene end by 12 bases; junction bases not matched to a gene: 9.

This chain links TRBV7-9 with TRBJ2-7; 16 bases match TRBD2. The length of the CDR3 is 17 residues. V trimming: 7 bases; J trimming: 6 bases; junction bases outside the gene matches: 12. Germline assignment: CDR1 SEHNR and CDR2 FQNEAQ (reference sequence). The CDR3, as DNA: TGTGCCAGCACCCCCGGGACTAGCGGGGGGGCCGGTATCGAGCAGTACTTC. It codes for CASTPGTSGGAGIEQYF.

This chain uses TRBV5-1 with TRBJ1-2; 8 bases fit TRBD1. The trim removed 0 bases at V and 8 bases at J, leaving 9 bases unmatched. CDR1 SGHRS and CDR2 YFSETQ come from the germline V gene. This CDR3 is built from 15 residues. The CDR3 region has the DNA TGCGCCAGCAGCTTGGTCCCCCAGGGGGCAAAAGGCTACACCTTC. This gives the protein CASSLVPQGAKGYTF.

This clone was counted once. J is TRBJ1-2 and V is TRBV7-9, with D uncertain. V was pared by 1 base and J by 1 base, with 7 bases between. CDR3 length equals 14 residues. CDR1 and CDR2 (germline): SEHNR, FQNEAQ (reference sequence). CDR3 in amino acids: CASSLESSNYGYTF. CDR3 DNA: TGTGCCAGCAGCTTAGAGAGTAGTAACTATGGCTACACCTTC.

Remarks on this clone: Other nucleotide sequences from this sample produce the same CDR3. V is TRBV18 and J is TRBJ2-7, with 7 nucleotides matching TRBD1. The CDR3 is 13 residues long. Germline assignment: CDR1 KGHSH and CDR2 LQKENI. V shed 3 bases, J shed 3 bases, and the junction held 2 bases outside the gene matches. In nucleotides, the CDR3 is TGTGCCAGCTCACCTCGGACAGGCTACGAGCAGTACTTC. It is translated as CASSPRTGYEQYF.

This sequence joins TRBV9 and TRBJ2-1; TRBD1 aligns across 9 bases. The CDR3 length is 16 residues. J gave up 7 bases and V 2 bases, and 10 bases lay outside the gene matches. In germline, CDR1 is SGDLS, CDR2 YYNGEE. Here the CDR3 DNA reads TGTGCCAGCAGCGTTCCCACAGGGGGCGCGGAGAATGAGCAGTTCTTC. As protein: CASSVPTGGAENEQFF.

This clone was detected once. The chain carries TRBV3-1 (or the pseudogene TRBV3-2) and TRBJ2-5; TRBD1 aligns across 9 bases. V was pared by 0 bases and J by 2 bases, with 7 bases of the junction left unmatched. Germline V gene lookup returns CDR1 LGHDT and CDR2 YNNKEL (reference sequence). CDR3 length: 17 residues. DNA of the CDR3: TGTGCCAGCAGCCAAGACCGGGACAGGGAGGCTCAAGAGACCCAGTACTTC. Protein: CASSQDRDREAQETQYF.

The chain is built from TRBV7-3 and TRBJ1-1; the D gene is possibly TRBD1 (5 bases). V lost 3 bases and J lost 0, with 8 bases in between. This CDR3 contains 14 residues. Germline V lookup: CDR1 SGHTA, CDR2 FQGTGA. CDR3 residues: CASSFDSLNTEAFF. As DNA, the CDR3 is TGTGCCAGCAGCTTTGACAGCCTGAACACTGAAGCTTTCTTT.

This chain links TRBV4-3 with TRBJ2-3; 7 positions agree with TRBD2. CDR1 is LGHNA and CDR2 is YSLEER in the germline V gene. V shed 0 bases, J shed 2 bases, and the junction held 8 bases outside the gene matches. The length of the CDR3 is 17 residues. CDR3 coding DNA: TGCGCCAGCAGCCAAGAACTCGGCGGGGGTTACACAGATACGCAGTATTTT. As protein: CASSQELGGGYTDTQYF.

The gene calls are TRBV7-2 and TRBJ2-3; 7 bases map to TRBD2. This CDR3 comprises 15 residues. The V and J ends lost 5 bases and 5 bases, in that order; junction bases with no gene match: 10. Germline V lookup: CDR1 SGHTA, CDR2 FQGNSA. CDR3 residues: CASSPDGGFIDTQYF. The DNA of the CDR3 is TGTGCCAGCAGCCCGGACGGGGGGTTTATAGATACGCAGTATTTT.

In DNA, the CDR3 is TGTGCCTGGAGTCCAGGGGGCCCGAACACTGAAGCTTTCTTT. This encodes CAWSPGGPNTEAFF. V and J are TRBV30 and TRBJ1-1; 8 nucleotides match TRBD1. V gave up 2 bases and J gave up 1 base; unmatched junction bases: 3. The germline CDR1 and CDR2 sequences are GTSNPN and SVGIG (reference sequence). This CDR3 is built from 14 residues.